These 3 T cell receptor beta chains came from one sample sequenced in a study of tumor-infiltrating lymphocytes in primary liver carcinoma. Unsorted whole blood yielded blood RNA, and germline DNA was extracted as well. The authors made TCR beta cDNA from around 500 ng total RNA with a constant-region primer. Libraries for TCR beta were built through three nested multiplex PCR rounds, which together made up a slightly modified ARM-PCR procedure. Both of the initial two PCR rounds ran for 10 cycles and employed TRBV1-TRBV30 forward primers alongside a C-beta reverse primer. TCRdb ran MiXCR on the multiplex PCR reads and lists one entry per CDR3 protein. Here the sample spans fewer than 250,000 distinct CDR3 sequences, about two thirds being singletons. The sample taken for sequencing was peripheral blood. The source of these receptors is a woman between 55 and 75 years old with primary liver carcinoma and hepatitis B virus infection.

By sample fraction, this clonotype is medium-sized. The gene calls are TRBV11-2 and TRBJ2-6; 8 bases line up with TRBD1. The CDR3 runs to 19 residues. Per germline, CDR1 SGHAT and CDR2 FQNNGV. V dropped 1 base and J dropped 0; count of bases not matched to a gene: 8. CDR3 sequence: CASSLGDRPVSSGANVLTF. CDR3 nucleotide sequence: TGTGCCAGCAGCTTAGGGGACAGGCCCGTTAGCTCTGGGGCCAACGTCCTGACTTTC. Full variable domain (outside the CDR3, taken from reference TRBV11-2 and TRBJ2-6): EAGVAQSPRYKIIEKRQSVAFWCNPISGHATLYWYQQILGQGPKLLIQFQNNGVVDDSQLPKDRFSAERLKGVDSTLKIQPAKLEDSAVYLCASSLGDRPVSSGANVLTFGAGSRLTVL.

This clonotype was observed many times. J is TRBJ1-1 and V is TRBV7-9, with a possible D match to TRBD1 (6 bases). The CDR3 sequence is 14 residues long. V lost 3 bases and J 2 bases, leaving 10 bases between the germline ends. CDR1 is SEHNR, CDR2 FQNEAQ, per germline (reference sequence). CDR3 DNA: TGTGCCAGCAGCTTCCAACAGGGAAACACTGAAGCTTTCTTT. Amino acid sequence: CASSFQQGNTEAFF.

This clonotype has more than one count but fewer than ten. The CDR3 is CASSLGGLPDTQYF. CDR3 in DNA: TGCGCCAGCAGCTTGGGGGGGCTCCCAGATACGCAGTATTTT. The chain combines TRBV5-1 with TRBJ2-3, with a weak D call TRBD1 (6 bases). The ends were cut back, 0 bases at V and 4 bases at J, with 9 bases in the middle. This CDR3 has 14 amino acids. Germline CDR1 is SGHRS and CDR2 is YFSETQ.